This entry is about one T cell receptor beta chain. Clones were read by immunoSEQ multiplex PCR, and TCRdb kept only the in-frame ones, dropping some. This table holds roughly 330,000 clones, nearly 90% found once. This sample is part of a study of blood T cell repertoires in COVID-19. As for the study in general: Nucleic acid was either cDNA or gDNA, and it came from T cells, B-cell-depleted T cells, or PBMCs.

Sequencing was done on a sample of PBMCs or T cells enriched from blood (not recorded which). The source is a young woman who had recovered from COVID-19.

The CDR3 region is CASSPTGYSNQPQHF. The CDR3 bases are TGTGCCAGCAGCCCGACAGGGTATAGCAATCAGCCCCAGCATTTT. This chain links TRBV11-2 with TRBJ1-5, with 7 bases identical to TRBD1. The CDR3 has 15 amino acids. Germline CDR1 and CDR2: SGHAT and FQNNGV. V dropped 5 bases and J dropped 0; count of bases not matched to a gene: 4.